Listed here are 18 T cell receptor beta chains from one sample, sequenced in a study of T cell repertoires in cytomegalovirus infection. Antigen specificity for these receptors is unknown. MiXCR, run by TCRdb on the reads, gives a single entry per CDR3 protein. The sample has fewer than 65,000 distinct CDR3 sequences; about 18% are singletons. Sequences were derived from CD8+ T cells from cultured PBMCs, sampled from culture after CMV antigen stimulation. All receptors derive from a human donor in good health (CMV status not recorded). Some clones in this sample may be carry-over from other donors' samples.

The V gene is TRBV5-1, the J gene TRBJ2-7; the match to TRBD2 covers 7 bases. The germline V gene has CDR1 SGHRS and CDR2 YFSETQ. This CDR3 has 14 amino acids. Trimming at V came to 4 bases and at J to 4 bases, leaving 8 bases not matched to a gene. The CDR3 nucleotides read TGCGCCAGCAGCCCTGGCGGGAGTAAGTACGAGCAGTACTTC. It specifies CASSPGGSKYEQYF.

This chain connects TRBV7-8 to TRBJ2-1; TRBD1 matches at 10 bases. CDR1 is SGHVS, CDR2 FQNEAQ, per germline. J lost 3 bases, V lost 5 bases, and 4 bases had no gene match. The CDR3 sequence is 15 residues long. CDR3 DNA sequence: TGTGCCAGCAGCCACCGGGACAGGGGCTACAATGAGCAGTTCTTC. It is translated as CASSHRDRGYNEQFF. The entire variable domain, with the rest obtained from reference TRBV7-8 and TRBJ2-1, is as follows: GAGVSQSPRYKVAKRGQDVALRCDPISGHVSLFWYQQALGQGPEFLTYFQNEAQLDKSGLPSDRFFAERPEGSVSTLKIQRTQQEDSAVYLCASSHRDRGYNEQFFGPGTRLTVL.

This clonotype is medium-sized in the sample. The chain carries TRBV7-8 and TRBJ1-3; no definite D call. CDR1 and CDR2 (germline): SGHVS, FQNEAQ. There are 12 residues in the CDR3. The V and J ends lost 2 bases and 3 bases respectively, with 2 bases between them. The CDR3 reads CASSLSGNTIYF. In DNA, the CDR3 is TGTGCCAGCAGCTTAAGTGGAAACACCATATATTTT.

The J gene is TRBJ1-1, the V gene TRBV6-6, with TRBD1 matching 7 bases. The CDR3 totals 15 residues. Per germline, CDR1 MNHNY and CDR2 SVGAGI (reference sequence). V trimming: 0 bases; J trimming: 0 bases; junction bases outside the gene matches: 1. In nucleotides, the CDR3 is TGTGCCAGCAGTTACTCGGGACAGTTGAACACTGAAGCTTTCTTT. Its translation is CASSYSGQLNTEAFF.

The chain recombines TRBV4-1 with TRBJ2-5; maybe TRBD1 (7 bases). Germline V gene sequence: CDR1 MGHRA, CDR2 YSYEKL. The CDR3 spans 18 residues. Trimming stripped 1 base from V and 1 base from J, with 19 bases between. In DNA form, the CDR3 reads TGCGCCAGCAGCCAAGGAGGGGGCACTAGCACCACCCAAGAGACCCAGTACTTC. This translates into CASSQGGGTSTTQETQYF.

The V and J genes are TRBV7-2 and TRBJ1-1; 7 positions agree with TRBD1. Germline lookup yields CDR1 SGHTA and CDR2 FQGNSA. The CDR3 loop spans 13 amino acids. The CDR3 DNA is TGTGCAGAGATTTCAGGGGGATGGACTGAAGCTTTCTTT. Its protein is CAEISGGWTEAFF.

There are a few counts of this clonotype. This chain links TRBV15 with TRBJ2-4; 9 bases match TRBD2. J was trimmed by 8 bases and V by 3 bases; bases with no gene match: 5. CDR3 length equals 14 residues. Germline CDR1 and CDR2: LNHNV and YYDKDF (reference sequence). The CDR3 nucleotides read TGTGCCACCAGCAGTAGGAAGCGGGAGGACATTCAGTACTTC. It is translated as CATSSRKREDIQYF.

The V and J genes are TRBV6-2 or TRBV6-3 and TRBJ2-7; 14 positions agree with TRBD2. This CDR3 has 16 residues. Unmatched junction bases numbered 8, after V lost 6 bases and J lost 4 bases. CDR1 and CDR2 (germline): MNHEY, SVGEGT. DNA of the CDR3: TGTGCCAGCAGCTACGGGACTAGCGGGAGCGCATACGAGCAGTACTTC. This gives the protein CASSYGTSGSAYEQYF.

This chain uses TRBV7-3 with TRBJ2-1; D possibly uses TRBD1 or TRBD2 (6 bases each). Between the trimmed V and J ends, which lost 6 bases and 7 bases, there was a span of 16 bases. Germline loops: CDR1 SGHTA, CDR2 FQGTGA. The CDR3 runs to 14 residues. The chain's CDR3 is CASSLRGLGNEQFF. The CDR3 DNA reads as TGTGCCAGCAGTCTCCGGGGGCTGGGGAATGAGCAGTTCTTC.

This clonotype was counted only a few times. The chain carries TRBV7-2 and TRBJ2-5, with 8 bases that match TRBD2. V trimming: 1 base; J trimming: 1 base; junction bases outside the gene matches: 5. Germline values: CDR1 SGHTA, CDR2 FQGNSA. The length of the CDR3 is 16 residues. The CDR3 DNA is TGTGCCAGCAGCTTAGTGGAGCGGGAGACCCAAGAGACCCAGTACTTC. Translation: CASSLVERETQETQYF.

This clonotype turned up a few times. V is TRBV2 and J is TRBJ2-1; D is unresolved. The germline gives CDR1 SNHLY, CDR2 FYNNEI. The CDR3 is made up of 12 amino acids. V was trimmed by 6 bases and J by 7 bases, leaving 10 bases between them. CDR3 region: CASSRLENEQFF. CDR3 in DNA: TGTGCCAGCAGCCGACTCGAGAATGAGCAGTTCTTC.

This clonotype was recorded a few times. The chain recombines TRBV7-8 with TRBJ1-5; possible D gene TRBD1, 6 bases. The germline V gene encodes CDR1 SGHVS and CDR2 FQNEAQ. The V end lost 3 bases, the J end lost 0 bases, and 9 bases lay between the germline ends. This CDR3 contains 15 residues. The chain's CDR3 is CASSLTGNSNQPQHF. The CDR3 bases are TGTGCCAGCAGCTTGACAGGCAATAGCAATCAGCCCCAGCATTTT.

This clonotype was counted only a few times. The chain recombines TRBV7-9 with TRBJ2-3, with D possibly TRBD2 on 5 matching bases. Germline values: CDR1 SEHNR, CDR2 FQNEAQ (reference sequence). V was pared by 7 bases and J by 4 bases, with 21 bases between. This CDR3 comprises 16 residues. The CDR3 here is CASIGISRNPSDTQYF. As DNA, the CDR3 is TGTGCCAGCATCGGGATCAGCCGAAACCCATCAGATACGCAGTATTTT. The full variable domain, in which reference TRBV7-9 and TRBJ2-3 provide the parts outside the CDR3, is DTGVSQNPRHKITKRGQNVTFRCDPISEHNRLYWYRQTLGQGPEFLTYFQNEAQLEKSRLLSDRFSAERPKGSFSTLEIQRTEQGDSAMYLCASIGISRNPSDTQYFGPGTRLTVL.

The chain uses TRBV13 and TRBJ2-7; TRBD1 matches 7 bases. CDR1 is PRHDT, CDR2 FYEKMQ, per germline (reference sequence). V shed 6 bases and J 1 base; nucleotides not matched to a gene: 3. The CDR3 spans 13 residues. CDR3 DNA: TGTGCCAGCAGAAGACAGGGATCCTACGAGCAGTACTTC. It encodes CASRRQGSYEQYF.

This clonotype was seen a handful of times. This rearrangement joins TRBV12-3 or TRBV12-4 to TRBJ1-5, with TRBD1 identical over 7 bases. CDR3 length: 16 amino acids. J gave up 0 bases and V 5 bases, and 7 bases lay outside the gene matches. This chain's CDR3 is CASSLDRSGSNQPQHF. The CDR3 bases are TGTGCCAGCAGTCTGGACAGGTCGGGTAGCAATCAGCCCCAGCATTTT.

The chain carries TRBV7-2 and TRBJ1-2, with 11 bases matching TRBD1. J lost 4 bases, V lost 4 bases, and 5 bases had no gene match. Germline-derived CDR1 and CDR2 are SGHTA and FQGNSA. The CDR3 spans 15 residues. The CDR3 here is CASSSGTGGGYGYTF. Written as DNA, the CDR3 is TGTGCCAGCAGCTCTGGGACAGGGGGGGGCTATGGCTACACCTTC.

This clonotype was observed at least ten times. The chain recombines TRBV27 with TRBJ2-2; D perhaps matches TRBD2 (5 bases). The V gene's germline CDR1 is MNHEY and CDR2 SMNVEV (reference sequence). CDR3 length: 17 amino acids. Trimming removed 2 bases at V and 5 bases at J, with 18 bases between. The CDR3 sequence is CASSLLSVIGVTGELFF. The CDR3 DNA reads TGTGCCAGCAGTTTACTCTCCGTTATCGGGGTGACCGGGGAGCTGTTTTTT.

This sequence joins TRBV7-8 and TRBJ2-3, with D maybe TRBD1 (5 bases). Trimming pared 7 bases from V and 1 base from J, leaving 21 bases between. The CDR3 loop spans 17 amino acids. Germline V gene data show CDR1 as SGHVS and CDR2 as FQNEAQ. CDR3 DNA sequence: TGTGCCAGCAATCTAAAACGGCAGGGCCTTGGCACAGATACGCAGTATTTT. Residues: CASNLKRQGLGTDTQYF.